This T cell receptor beta chain appears in the sequencing data of a study of blood T cell repertoires in COVID-19. Across the whole study: COVID-19 samples, acute and convalescent, were from the United States, Italy and Spain. Sample material is recorded as cDNA or gDNA derived from T cells, B-cell-depleted T cells, or PBMCs.

With 5 bases removed from V and 4 bases from J, the gap between germline ends came to 6 bases. Germline values: CDR1 SEHNR, CDR2 FQNEAQ (reference sequence). The CDR3 has 12 amino acids. Methods used by the authors: Estimated nucleated cell counts came from reference gene primer amplification. Profiling relied on immunoSEQ multiplex PCR, and the TCRdb table lists in-frame clones only, not all of them. That table gives V, J and clone size, and the DNA gave D and trimming. The data hold roughly 120,000 clones, with around 88% observed a single time. The sequence was collected from a woman between 45 and 65 years old with active or convalescent COVID-19. Sequencing was done on a sample of peripheral blood. This rearrangement joins TRBV7-9 to TRBJ1-5; D is uncertain. In DNA form, the CDR3 reads TGTGCCAGCAGCACTCTAAATCAGCCCCAGCATTTT. Protein product: CASSTLNQPQHF.